These T cell receptor beta chains were read from a single sample in a study of T-cell reconstitution after alpha-beta-depleted transplantation in children. TCRdb re-called the PCR reads through MiXCR, storing one row per CDR3 protein. Here the sample spans about 580,000 distinct CDR3 sequences, roughly 23% being singletons. Material: PBMCs, mostly from graft donor cells, obtained 360 days after TCRalphabeta/CD19-depleted stem cell transplant. These receptors were collected from a boy in the first two years of life who had a stem cell transplant for acute myeloid leukemia, so the T cells may come from the graft donor. Each CDR3 is given with its conserved first and last residue. A D gene is named only where the DNA matches it firmly. Expanded clones get a size class; other rows say once, few or many, or leave the size out.

d_gene	v_gene	j_gene	abundance	len	CDR3aa	CDR3nt
TRBD1	TRBV20-1	TRBJ2-3	NA	16	CSAREPGGPSTDTQYF	TGCAGTGCTAGAGAACCAGGGGGCCCTAGCACAGATACGCAGTATTTT
NA	TRBV6-7	TRBJ2-3	NA	16	CASSYSSGDSQDTQYF	TGTGCCAGCAGTTACTCGTCGGGGGACTCTCAAGATACGCAGTATTTT
NA	TRBV20-1	TRBJ1-1	many	11	CSASENTEAFF	TGCAGTGCTAGTGAGAACACTGAAGCTTTCTTT
NA	TRBV29-1	TRBJ2-1	many	18	CSVEGGGSTGRNYNEQFF	TGCAGCGTTGAAGGCGGGGGATCGACAGGCCGAAACTACAATGAGCAGTTCTTC
NA	TRBV5-1	TRBJ1-1	few	14	CASSWGTPDDEAFF	TGCGCCAGCAGCTGGGGGACCCCAGACGATGAAGCTTTCTTT
NA	TRBV6-1	TRBJ1-5	many	18	CASSRTFSRGFSNQPQHF	TGTGCCAGCAGTAGGACCTTCTCCCGGGGGTTTAGCAATCAGCCCCAGCATTTT
NA	TRBV12-3/TRBV12-4	TRBJ2-2	few	12	CASSPQSGAVFF	TGTGCCAGCAGTCCCCAAAGTGGGGCGGTGTTTTTT
TRBD1	TRBV12-3/TRBV12-4	TRBJ2-7	NA	14	CASSSRDRIYEQYF	TGTGCCAGCAGCAGCCGGGACAGAATCTACGAGCAGTACTTC
NA	TRBV24-1	TRBJ2-1	NA	11	CATSITNEQFF	TGTGCCACCAGCATTACCAATGAGCAGTTCTTC
NA	TRBV20-1	TRBJ1-1	NA	12	CSARENRAGAFF	TGCAGTGCTAGAGAGAACAGGGCGGGGGCTTTCTTT
TRBD1	TRBV30	TRBJ2-3	NA	14	CAWSGGSSTDTQYF	TGTGCCTGGTCAGGGGGCTCTAGCACAGATACGCAGTATTTT
TRBD2	TRBV6-5	TRBJ2-3	many	19	CASSYWYRLAGGREDTQYF	TGTGCCAGCAGTTACTGGTACCGACTAGCGGGGGGCCGGGAAGATACGCAGTATTTT
TRBD2	TRBV20-1	TRBJ2-5	NA	12	CSVVAGRETQYF	TGCAGCGTGGTAGCGGGGAGGGAGACCCAGTACTTC
TRBD1	TRBV15	TRBJ2-7	NA	16	CATSRASGTASYEQYF	TGTGCCACCAGCAGGGCCTCCGGGACAGCGTCCTACGAGCAGTACTTC
NA	TRBV29-1	TRBJ2-1	many	12	CSGYQGNMEQFF	TGCAGCGGGTACCAGGGAAATATGGAGCAGTTCTTC
TRBD2	TRBV20-1	TRBJ2-5	NA	15	CSARDQRGLQETQYF	TGCAGTGCTAGAGACCAGCGGGGGCTCCAAGAGACCCAGTACTTC
TRBD1	TRBV20-1	TRBJ1-5	NA	15	CSARGGQGVNQPQHF	TGCAGTGCTAGAGGGGGCCAGGGGGTTAATCAGCCCCAGCATTTT
NA	TRBV6-4	TRBJ2-3	NA	16	CASSYSSDSLTDTQYF	TGTGCCAGCAGTTACTCGTCCGACAGTCTCACAGATACGCAGTATTTT
TRBD1	TRBV6-1	TRBJ2-2	many	15	CASGSDRGIAGELFF	TGTGCCAGCGGCTCTGACAGGGGAATTGCCGGGGAGCTGTTTTTT
NA	TRBV15	TRBJ2-1	few	15	CATSRVPLHGKEQFF	TGTGCCACCAGCAGAGTTCCTCTACACGGTAAGGAGCAGTTCTTC
TRBD1	TRBV4-3	TRBJ2-7	NA	16	CASSRSPGTEFHEQYF	TGCGCCAGCAGCCGGTCGCCCGGGACAGAATTCCACGAGCAGTACTTC
NA	TRBV12-3/TRBV12-4	TRBJ1-5	few	14	CASSLVQVNQPQHF	TGTGCCAGCAGTTTAGTGCAGGTAAATCAGCCCCAGCATTTT
NA	TRBV9	TRBJ1-2	many	13	CASSAYIGNGYTF	TGTGCCAGCAGCGCGTATATCGGCAATGGCTACACCTTC
NA	TRBV6-5	TRBJ1-6	NA	13	CASSFAENSPLHF	TGTGCCAGCAGTTTTGCAGAGAATTCACCCCTCCACTTT
TRBD1	TRBV12-5	TRBJ2-7	many	15	CASGFEMGQFYEQYF	TGTGCTAGTGGTTTCGAGATGGGACAGTTCTACGAGCAGTACTTC
TRBD2	TRBV3-1	TRBJ2-3	many	17	CASSQPVLAGSTDTQYF	TGTGCCAGCAGCCAACCAGTACTAGCGGGGAGCACAGATACGCAGTATTTT
NA	TRBV6-1	TRBJ2-7	NA	14	CASSPRGNGNEQYF	TGTGCCAGCAGTCCTAGGGGGAATGGAAACGAGCAGTACTTC
TRBD1	TRBV11-2	TRBJ2-6	many	20	CASSFRDRGQRFSGANVLTF	TGTGCCAGCAGCTTCCGGGACAGGGGCCAGAGGTTCTCTGGGGCCAACGTCCTGACTTTC
TRBD1	TRBV6-5	TRBJ1-2	NA	14	CASSYTTGGGGYTF	TGTGCCAGCAGTTACACCACAGGGGGGGGTGGCTACACCTTC
NA	TRBV7-6	TRBJ2-1	NA	15	CASSLTESSYNEQFF	TGTGCCAGCAGCTTAACAGAGAGCTCCTACAATGAGCAGTTCTTC
NA	TRBV29-1	TRBJ2-5	NA	12	CSAQELQETQYF	TGCAGTGCCCAGGAATTACAAGAGACCCAGTACTTC
NA	TRBV27	TRBJ1-1	few	11	CASSHPVGAFF	TGTGCCAGCAGTCACCCCGTGGGAGCTTTCTTT
NA	TRBV6-5	TRBJ2-3	NA	16	CAIGSREQSSTDTQYF	TGTGCCATCGGTTCCAGGGAGCAGTCTAGCACAGATACGCAGTATTTT
NA	TRBV7-2	TRBJ1-4	NA	15	CASSPRPGWNEKLFF	TGTGCCAGCAGCCCTCGGCCGGGGTGGAATGAAAAACTGTTTTTT
NA	TRBV27	TRBJ1-2	few	15	CASSLKGGGTYGYTF	TGTGCCAGCAGTCTCAAAGGCGGGGGAACCTATGGCTACACCTTC
NA	TRBV28	TRBJ1-1	NA	12	CASSAFLNEAFF	TGTGCCAGCAGTGCATTCCTGAATGAAGCTTTCTTT
TRBD2	TRBV20-1	TRBJ2-1	NA	18	CSAEGGLAGGTSYNEQFF	TGCAGTGCTGAGGGGGGACTAGCGGGGGGAACTTCCTACAATGAGCAGTTCTTC
NA	TRBV29-1	TRBJ2-5	NA	14	CSVNFSRDQETQYF	TGCAGCGTCAACTTCAGTCGAGACCAAGAGACCCAGTACTTC
NA	TRBV12-3/TRBV12-4	TRBJ2-4	few	16	CASSSYWAGTTDIQYF	TGTGCCAGCAGTTCATATTGGGCCGGGACAACGGACATTCAGTACTTC
NA	TRBV20-1	TRBJ1-1	few	12	CSAREGATEAFF	TGCAGTGCAAGAGAAGGGGCGACTGAAGCTTTCTTT
TRBD2	TRBV6-5	TRBJ2-5	few	15	CASSSSAGGEETQYF	TGTGCCAGCAGTTCCTCAGCGGGGGGGGAAGAGACCCAGTACTTC
TRBD1	TRBV27	TRBJ2-4	many	16	CASSPRDRGAKNIQYF	TGTGCCAGCAGTCCACGGGACAGGGGTGCCAAAAACATTCAGTACTTC
NA	TRBV20-1	TRBJ1-1	once	18	CCARDSATGLLTNTEAFF	TGCTGTGCTAGAGATTCGGCCACGGGACTACTTACGAACACTGAAGCTTTCTTT
NA	TRBV20-1	TRBJ1-1	NA	11	CSARDYPEAFF	TGCAGTGCTAGAGATTACCCTGAAGCTTTCTTT